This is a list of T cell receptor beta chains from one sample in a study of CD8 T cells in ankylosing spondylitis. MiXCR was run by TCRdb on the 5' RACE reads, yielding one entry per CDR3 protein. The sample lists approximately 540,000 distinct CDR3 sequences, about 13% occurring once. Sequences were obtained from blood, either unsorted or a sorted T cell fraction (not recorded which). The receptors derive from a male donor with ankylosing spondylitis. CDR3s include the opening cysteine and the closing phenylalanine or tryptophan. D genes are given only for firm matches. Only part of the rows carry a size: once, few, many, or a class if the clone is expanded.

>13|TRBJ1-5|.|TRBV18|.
CASSAGASQPQHF
TGTGCCAGCTCAGCAGGGGCGAGTCAGCCCCAGCATTTT
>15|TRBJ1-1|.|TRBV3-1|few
CASSHTGRIRTEAFF
TGTGCCAGCAGCCATACAGGGAGGATCCGCACTGAAGCTTTCTTT
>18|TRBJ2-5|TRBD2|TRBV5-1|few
CASSPRPLALAVQETQYF
TGCGCCAGCAGCCCCAGACCTCTGGCACTAGCGGTGCAAGAGACCCAGTACTTC
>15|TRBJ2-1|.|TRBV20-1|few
CSAPLFAVTINEQFF
TGCAGTGCTCCCCTTTTCGCGGTTACTATCAATGAGCAGTTCTTC
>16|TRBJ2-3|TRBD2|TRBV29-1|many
CSVEVGRASGTDTQYF
TGCAGCGTTGAGGTCGGGAGGGCTTCTGGCACAGATACGCAGTATTTT
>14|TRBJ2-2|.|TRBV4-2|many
CASSQEGYTGELFF
TGTGCCAGCAGCCAAGAAGGGTACACCGGGGAGCTGTTTTTT
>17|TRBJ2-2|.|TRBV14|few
CASSQWGPGTNTGELFF
TGTGCCAGCAGCCAATGGGGGCCGGGCACGAACACCGGGGAGCTGTTTTTT
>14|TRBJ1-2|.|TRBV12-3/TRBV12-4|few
CASGGTPRVYGYTF
TGTGCCAGCGGAGGTACTCCGAGAGTCTATGGCTACACCTTC
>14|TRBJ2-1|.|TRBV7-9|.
CASSGGLSYNEQFF
TGTGCCAGCAGCGGAGGACTCTCCTACAATGAGCAGTTCTTC
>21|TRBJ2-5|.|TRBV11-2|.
CASSPPQHIRGGRGSQETQYF
TGTGCCAGCAGCCCTCCCCAGCACATCCGAGGCGGGCGGGGATCCCAAGAGACCCAGTACTTC
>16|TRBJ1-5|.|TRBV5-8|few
CASSRRQSYSNQPQHF
TGTGCCAGCAGCCGACGACAGAGCTATAGCAATCAGCCCCAGCATTTT
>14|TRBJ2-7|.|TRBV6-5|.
CASSYFRQNYEQYF
TGTGCCAGCAGTTACTTCCGACAGAACTACGAGCAGTACTTC
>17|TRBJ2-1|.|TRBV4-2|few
CASSQGGGGRRNNEQFF
TGTGCCAGCAGCCAAGGGGGGGGCGGGAGAAGGAACAATGAGCAGTTCTTC
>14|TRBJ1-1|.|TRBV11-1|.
CASSPTRGYTEAFF
TGTGCCAGCAGCCCCACCCGGGGCTACACTGAAGCTTTCTTT
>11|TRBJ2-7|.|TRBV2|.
CASSAGPEQYF
TGTGCCAGCAGTGCAGGGCCCGAGCAGTACTTC
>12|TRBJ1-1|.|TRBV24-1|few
CATSDWQDEAFF
TGTGCCACCAGTGATTGGCAGGACGAAGCTTTCTTT
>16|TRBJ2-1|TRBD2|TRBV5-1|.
CASSPDRGGRINEQFF
TGCGCCAGCAGTCCTGATAGGGGCGGGAGGATCAATGAGCAGTTCTTC
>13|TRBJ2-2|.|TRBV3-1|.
CASKGRPTGELFF
TGTGCCAGCAAAGGGAGGCCCACCGGGGAGCTGTTTTTT
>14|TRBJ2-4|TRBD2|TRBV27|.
CASSLKRGGGIQYF
TGTGCCAGCAGTTTAAAGAGGGGCGGGGGCATTCAGTACTTC
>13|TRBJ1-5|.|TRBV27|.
CASSLSPGQAQHF
TGTGCCAGCAGTTTAAGTCCGGGTCAGGCCCAGCATTTT
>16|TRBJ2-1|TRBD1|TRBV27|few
CASRAGTGNPYNEQFF
TGTGCCAGCAGGGCCGGGACAGGGAACCCTTACAATGAGCAGTTCTTC
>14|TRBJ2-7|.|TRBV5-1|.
CASSFSGQMDEQYF
TGCGCCAGCAGCTTTTCAGGGCAGATGGACGAGCAGTACTTC
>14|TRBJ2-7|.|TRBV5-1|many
CASSLNGSPYEQYF
TGCGCCAGCAGCTTGAACGGGAGCCCCTACGAGCAGTACTTC
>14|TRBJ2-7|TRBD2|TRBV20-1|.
CSAPNLAGADEQYF
TGCAGTGCTCCAAATCTAGCGGGAGCTGATGAGCAGTACTTC
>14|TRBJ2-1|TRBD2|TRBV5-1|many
CASSQTSDYNEQFF
TGCGCCAGCAGCCAGACTAGCGACTACAATGAGCAGTTCTTC
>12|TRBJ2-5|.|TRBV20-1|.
CSADPGTETQYF
TGCAGTGCTGATCCGGGCACCGAGACCCAGTACTTC
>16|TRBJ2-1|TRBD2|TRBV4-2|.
CASSQGASGTYNEQFF
TGTGCCAGCAGCCAAGGGGCTAGCGGGACTTACAATGAGCAGTTCTTC
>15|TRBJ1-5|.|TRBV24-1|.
CATSDRNRGNQPQHF
TGTGCCACCAGTGACCGAAACAGAGGCAATCAGCCCCAGCATTTT
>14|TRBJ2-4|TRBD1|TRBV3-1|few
CASSEPGQGDIQYF
TGTGCCAGCAGCGAACCGGGACAGGGGGACATTCAGTACTTC
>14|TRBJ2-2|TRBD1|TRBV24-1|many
CATSGTGNTGELFF
TGTGCCACCAGCGGGACAGGGAACACCGGGGAGCTGTTTTTT
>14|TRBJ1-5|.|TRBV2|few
CASSQEGSNQPQHF
TGTGCCAGCAGCCAGGAGGGGAGCAATCAGCCCCAGCATTTT
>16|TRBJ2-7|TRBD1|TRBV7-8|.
CASSLAGRTGAYEQYF
TGTGCCAGCAGCTTAGCTGGCCGGACAGGGGCCTACGAGCAGTACTTC
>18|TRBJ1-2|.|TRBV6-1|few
CASALEFGGRDKGGGYTF
TGTGCCAGCGCCCTAGAATTTGGTGGACGGGACAAGGGGGGAGGCTACACCTTC
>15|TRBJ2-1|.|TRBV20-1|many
CSAIVAASSYNEQFF
TGCAGTGCTATTGTTGCGGCCAGCTCCTACAATGAGCAGTTCTTC
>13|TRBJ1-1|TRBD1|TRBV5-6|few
CASSFRGLTEAFF
TGTGCCAGCAGCTTTAGGGGGCTCACTGAAGCTTTCTTT
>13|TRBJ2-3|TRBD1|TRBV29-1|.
CSVVRTGGDTQYF
TGCAGCGTTGTTAGGACAGGAGGAGATACGCAGTATTTT
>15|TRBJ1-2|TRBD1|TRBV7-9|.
CASLGQGTDRGGYTF
TGTGCCAGCCTTGGACAGGGAACAGATCGCGGTGGCTACACCTTC
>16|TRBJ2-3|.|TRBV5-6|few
CASSSELAVSTDTQYF
TGTGCCAGCAGCTCCGAATTAGCGGTTAGCACAGATACGCAGTATTTT
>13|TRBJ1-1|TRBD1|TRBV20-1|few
CSAAWDRHTEAFF
TGCAGTGCCGCTTGGGACAGGCACACTGAAGCTTTCTTT
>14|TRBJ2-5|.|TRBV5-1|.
CASSFRGPEETQYF
TGCGCCAGCAGCTTTCGTGGGCCGGAGGAGACCCAGTACTTC
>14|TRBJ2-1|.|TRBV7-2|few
CASSPNRVWDEQFF
TGTGCCAGCAGCCCTAACAGGGTCTGGGATGAGCAGTTCTTC
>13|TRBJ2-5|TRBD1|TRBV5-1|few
CASSPIDRGAQYF
TGCGCCAGCAGCCCAATCGACAGGGGGGCCCAGTACTTC
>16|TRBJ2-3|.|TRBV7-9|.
CASRLGPHRGADTQYF
TGTGCCAGCAGACTGGGACCTCATAGGGGGGCAGATACGCAGTATTTT
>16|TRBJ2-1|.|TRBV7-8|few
CASSPRADSSYNEQFF
TGTGCCAGCAGCCCCCGTGCGGATAGCTCCTACAATGAGCAGTTCTTC
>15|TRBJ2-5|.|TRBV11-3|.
CASSPKRVAAQTQYF
TGTGCCAGCAGCCCCAAGAGGGTAGCCGCGCAGACCCAGTACTTC
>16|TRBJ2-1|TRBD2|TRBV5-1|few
CASSFSPSGGYNEQFF
TGCGCCAGCAGCTTCAGTCCTAGCGGGGGTTACAATGAGCAGTTCTTC
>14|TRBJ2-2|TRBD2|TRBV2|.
CASKWTSDTGELFF
TGTGCCAGCAAGTGGACTAGCGACACCGGGGAGCTGTTTTTT
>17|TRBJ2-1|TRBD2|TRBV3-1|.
CASSQDQTSGAYNEQFF
TGTGCCAGCAGCCAGGATCAGACTAGCGGGGCCTACAATGAGCAGTTCTTC
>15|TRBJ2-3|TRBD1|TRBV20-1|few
CSARGRGQGTDTQYF
TGCAGTGCTAGGGGCAGGGGGCAAGGGACAGATACGCAGTATTTT
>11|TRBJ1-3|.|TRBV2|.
CASSEVNTIYF
TGTGCCAGCAGTGAAGTGAACACCATATATTTT
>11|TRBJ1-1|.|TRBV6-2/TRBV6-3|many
CASSAVSEAFF
TGTGCCAGCAGTGCCGTTTCTGAAGCTTTCTTT
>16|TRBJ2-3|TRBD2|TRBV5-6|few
CASSFPIAGGADTQYF
TGTGCCAGCAGCTTCCCGATAGCGGGAGGGGCAGATACGCAGTATTTT
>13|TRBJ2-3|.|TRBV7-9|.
CASSFGERDTQYF
TGTGCCAGCAGCTTCGGAGAGAGGGATACGCAGTATTTT
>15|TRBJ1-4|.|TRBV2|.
CASSELAGSNEKLFF
TGTGCCAGCAGTGAACTGGCGGGATCTAATGAAAAACTGTTTTTT
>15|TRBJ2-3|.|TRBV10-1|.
CASSESGPESHTQYF
TGCGCCAGCAGTGAGTCGGGGCCTGAGTCCCATACGCAGTATTTT